This TCR beta chain is drawn from a study of blood T cells in healthy people across ages. Study-level background: T cells yielded about one barcoded beta molecule per two cells through template switching. Study-level points and caveats: More naive CD4+ cells and higher diversity were found in long-lived than in aged donors. Underestimates were what the diversity estimates from one million T cells were considered to be. Naive T cell percentage showed a strong correlation with TCR beta diversity.

Using a J-beta primer mix together with a sample-barcoded 5' primer, a second PCR was run for roughly 6 to 11 cycles. TCRdb reprocessed the 5' RACE reads with MiXCR, giving one entry per CDR3 protein. The sample carries approximately 600,000 distinct CDR3 sequences, 45% to 65% recorded once. This clonotype has ten or more counts. As yet, its antigen is unknown. CDR1 is SGHVS, CDR2 FNYEAQ, per germline. V shed 2 bases and J shed 8 bases, with 25 bases lying between them. CDR3 length: 18 amino acids. This sequence was found in a man aged 60 to 69 in good health. V is TRBV7-6 and J is TRBJ2-1; D uncertain. Sequenced input: blood. In nucleotides, the CDR3 is TGTGCCAGCAGCTTATTTATCGCGGTGGCCACTACAAGCGATGAGCAGTTCTTC. It codes for CASSLFIAVATTSDEQFF.